This TCR beta chain was profiled in a study of blood T cell repertoires in COVID-19. Study overall: Italy, Spain and the United States were the sources of the convalescent and acute COVID-19 samples. The cDNA or gDNA used as material had been derived from T cells, B-cell-depleted T cells, or PBMCs.

The table lists this clone with a few counts. Per the authors' pipeline: Quantification of nucleated cells was approximated via reference gene primer amplification. Sequencing was performed with immunoSEQ multiplex PCR; in TCRdb, only in-frame clones are kept and a portion is missing. That table supplies the V and J calls and clone size; D and trimming were determined from the DNA. The table has about 33,000 clones, about 87% seen once. V lost 4 bases and J lost 4, with 13 bases in between. The germline V gene encodes CDR1 LGHDT and CDR2 YNNKEL (reference sequence). The CDR3 has 14 residues. This receptor was obtained from a man aged 65 to 79 with acute or convalescent COVID-19. The sequencing input was peripheral blood. V usage is TRBV3-1 (or the pseudogene TRBV3-2) and J usage is TRBJ1-1; the D gene is possibly TRBD1 (5 bases). The CDR3 sequence: CASSLGGSGTEAFF. The DNA of the CDR3 is TGTGCCAGCAGCCTCGGGGGATCGGGCACTGAAGCTTTCTTT.